Listed below are T cell receptor beta chains from one sample, sequenced in a study of blood T cells in healthy people across ages. TCRdb itself ran the 5' RACE reads through MiXCR, one entry per CDR3 protein. The repertoire holds about 1.5 million distinct CDR3 sequences, with roughly 43% as singletons. The sample taken for sequencing was blood. The receptor set was obtained from a woman younger than 30 in good health. Each CDR3 is given with its conserved first and last residue. The D gene is left open where the match is weak. The size field is filled for only some rows; it gives once, few, many or a size class.

d_call,v_call,clone_size,j_call,cdr3_nt,cdr3_aa
-,TRBV27,-,TRBJ1-2,TGTGCCAGCAGTTTATGGGGGGGAGGGACCAGCTATGGCTACACCTTC,CASSLWGGGTSYGYTF
-,TRBV14,few,TRBJ2-1,TGTGCCAGCAGCCAAGACAGGGAAGATGAGCAGTTCTTC,CASSQDREDEQFF
-,TRBV6-2/TRBV6-3,-,TRBJ2-5,TGTGCCAGCAGTCACGGGAACCAAGAGACCCAGTACTTC,CASSHGNQETQYF
TRBD2,TRBV6-2/TRBV6-3,few,TRBJ2-5,TGTGCCAGCAGTTCCAGACTAGCGGAAAAAGAGACCCAGTACTTC,CASSSRLAEKETQYF
TRBD2,TRBV28,-,TRBJ2-5,TGTGCCAGCAGTTTATGGCTAGCGGGAGGTGGGGAGCAGTACTTC,CASSLWLAGGGEQYF
-,TRBV2,few,TRBJ1-5,TGTGCCAGCAGTACGTGGGGGGCGGCCAATCAGCCCCAGCATTTT,CASSTWGAANQPQHF
-,TRBV7-9,-,TRBJ1-4,TGTGCCAGCAGCTTAAAGCCAGGGTACCAGGATAATGAAAAACTGTTTTTT,CASSLKPGYQDNEKLFF
TRBD2,TRBV28,-,TRBJ2-5,TGTGCCAGCAACATAGCGGGAGTTCAAGAGACCCAGTACTTC,CASNIAGVQETQYF
-,TRBV7-2,-,TRBJ1-2,TGTGCCAGCAGCCCTGATTCGAATGGCTACACCTTC,CASSPDSNGYTF
-,TRBV20-1,-,TRBJ2-1,TGCAGTACCCCAACTCCTAGTAGCTCCTACAATGAGCAGTTCTTC,CSTPTPSSSYNEQFF
TRBD2,TRBV4-2,few,TRBJ2-1,TGTGCCAGCAGCCAAGAAATTGGGACTAGCGGATACAATGAGCAGTTCTTC,CASSQEIGTSGYNEQFF
-,TRBV3-1,-,TRBJ2-2,TGTGCCAGCAGCCAAGATCGCCGGGCCCAGCAGGACACCGGGGAGCTGTTTTTT,CASSQDRRAQQDTGELFF
-,TRBV28,few,TRBJ2-7,TGTGCCAGCAGTAAGGTCAAGGAGCAGTACTTC,CASSKVKEQYF
-,TRBV20-1,few,TRBJ2-7,TGCAGTGCCGAGGGGCGAAGCACCTCCTACGAGCAGTACTTC,CSAEGRSTSYEQYF
-,TRBV4-2,-,TRBJ2-3,TGTGCCAGCAGCCAAGGATCTAGGATCGGCACAGATACGCAGTATTTT,CASSQGSRIGTDTQYF
-,TRBV12-5,-,TRBJ2-5,TGTGCTAGTGGACCCCAGGTACTGCAGTACTTC,CASGPQVLQYF
TRBD1,TRBV7-2,-,TRBJ2-4,TGTGCCAGCAGCTGGGGACAGGGTGACATTCAGTACTTC,CASSWGQGDIQYF
-,TRBV7-3,-,TRBJ1-2,TGTGCCAGCAGCTGGGACCCTGGAAATGGCTACACCTTC,CASSWDPGNGYTF
TRBD1,TRBV29-1,-,TRBJ1-1,TGCAGCGTTAAGGCAGGGGGTGGCACTGAAGCTTTCTTT,CSVKAGGGTEAFF
TRBD2,TRBV10-3,-,TRBJ2-3,TGTGCCATCCGTAGCGGGAGGGCCTCGGATACGCAGTATTTT,CAIRSGRASDTQYF
TRBD1,TRBV7-6,-,TRBJ1-2,TGTGCCAGCAGCTCAGCAAATGACAGGGGGGGCTACACCTTC,CASSSANDRGGYTF
TRBD2,TRBV9,-,TRBJ2-5,TGTGCCAGCAGCCCCCACGGGACTAGCGTAGACAATGAGCAGTACTTC,CASSPHGTSVDNEQYF
TRBD1,TRBV6-5,-,TRBJ2-4,TGTGCCAGCAGGGGACAGGAGCTCGACATTCAGTACTTC,CASRGQELDIQYF
-,TRBV2,-,TRBJ1-6,TGTGCCAGCAGTGAGGAAGGGTATAATTCACCCCTCCACTTT,CASSEEGYNSPLHF
-,TRBV12-3/TRBV12-4,-,TRBJ2-4,TGTACCAGCAGTTTTACAGTTACCGTAGCCAAAAACATTCAGTACTTC,CTSSFTVTVAKNIQYF
-,TRBV30,-,TRBJ2-7,TGTGCCTGGAGTGTAATGGCAGGCTCCTACGAGCAGTACTTC,CAWSVMAGSYEQYF
-,TRBV20-1,-,TRBJ2-1,TGCAGTGCTAGAGTCCCGGGACACCCTGAGCAGTTCTTC,CSARVPGHPEQFF
-,TRBV4-1,-,TRBJ2-4,TGCGCCAGCAGCCAGCTCGGGCCTTGGCGGGACATTCAGTACTTC,CASSQLGPWRDIQYF
-,TRBV12-3/TRBV12-4,once,TRBJ2-7,TGTGCCAGCAGTGAGGCGGGACAGCTTTCACCCTACGAGCAGTACTTC,CASSEAGQLSPYEQYF
TRBD1,TRBV10-3,-,TRBJ2-7,TGTGCCATCAGAGGGACAGGAGATTCCTACGAGCAGTACTTC,CAIRGTGDSYEQYF
TRBD1,TRBV6-5,-,TRBJ1-2,TGTGCCAGCAGTCCCCGACAGGGGACGATGTATGGCTACACCTTC,CASSPRQGTMYGYTF
TRBD2,TRBV4-1,-,TRBJ2-7,TGCGCCAGCAGTTGGAGCGGGGGGGACTACGAGCAGTACTTC,CASSWSGGDYEQYF
TRBD2,TRBV11-2,-,TRBJ2-5,TGTGTCAGCAGTCGTCGACTAGCCGATGAGCAGTACTTC,CVSSRRLADEQYF
TRBD1,TRBV9,-,TRBJ2-2,TGTGCCAGCAGCGCGGGACAGGCCTTCCCCACCGGGGAGCTGTTTTTT,CASSAGQAFPTGELFF
-,TRBV20-1,-,TRBJ1-6,TGCAGTGCTAGCCGGGGAGGAAATAATTCACCCCTCCACTTT,CSASRGGNNSPLHF
-,TRBV7-9,few,TRBJ1-6,TGTGCCAGCAGCTTAGGTGATCCTTCGTGGTCACCCCTCCACTTT,CASSLGDPSWSPLHF
TRBD1,TRBV14,-,TRBJ1-1,TGTGCCAGCAGCCAAGGCCTCTCGGGACAGGGCCCTTTCTTT,CASSQGLSGQGPFF
-,TRBV29-1,-,TRBJ2-1,TGCAGCGTTGAAGATCTTCAAGGGTACCAAGAGACCCAGTTCTTC,CSVEDLQGYQETQFF
-,TRBV7-9,-,TRBJ1-2,TGTGCCAGCAGCTTAGAACTGACTAACTATGGCTACACCTTC,CASSLELTNYGYTF
-,TRBV29-1,few,TRBJ2-3,TGCAGCGTTGCCCACAGGGACTTAAAGTATTTT,CSVAHRDLKYF
TRBD1,TRBV12-3/TRBV12-4,-,TRBJ1-6,TGTGCCAGCAGTTCCCGACAGGGAGGTAATTCACCCCTCCACTTT,CASSSRQGGNSPLHF
TRBD1,TRBV7-9,few,TRBJ1-1,TGTGCCAGCAGCTTTCAGGCCCACAGGGGCGACGCTGAAGCTTTCTTT,CASSFQAHRGDAEAFF
-,TRBV6-5,-,TRBJ2-3,TGTGCCAGCAGAAACAGAGTCACAGATACGCAGTATTTT,CASRNRVTDTQYF
-,TRBV6-1,-,TRBJ2-7,TGTGCCCTCTACGAGGCCATCAGGGGCGAGCAGTACTTC,CALYEAIRGEQYF
-,TRBV29-1,many,TRBJ1-1,TGCAGCGTTGCGGCAGGGTGGGGCATGAACACTGAAGCTTTCTTT,CSVAAGWGMNTEAFF
TRBD2,TRBV24-1,once,TRBJ2-3,TGTGCCACCAGTACCTCTAGCGGGGGGGCCACAGGTACGCAGTATTTT,CATSTSSGGATGTQYF
-,TRBV5-1,few,TRBJ2-7,TGCGCCAGCAGCTTGATCGGCAGCGCCTACGAGCAGTACTTC,CASSLIGSAYEQYF
-,TRBV29-1,-,TRBJ2-5,TGCAGCGTTGCGAGACAGAGAAAAGAGACCCAGTACTTC,CSVARQRKETQYF
-,TRBV7-3,many,TRBJ1-2,TGTGCCAGCAGCTTAAGAAGGGGGGGCTATGGCTACACCTTC,CASSLRRGGYGYTF